Below, 20 T cell receptor beta chains from the same sample are listed, as sequenced in a study of glioma-infiltrating T cells after dendritic cell vaccination. Libraries were prepared by immunoSEQ multiplex PCR; TCRdb keeps only in-frame clonotypes and omits some of them. The top ten clones hold roughly 5.9% of a sample with about 100,000 clones, 80% of them seen once. The time point: after dendritic cell vaccination, including at tumor progression/relapse. Specimen: blood, collected after dendritic cell vaccination. These receptors originate from a human donor with glioblastoma.

CDR3 loop: CASGWTVLGNQPQHF. The CDR3 DNA sequence: TGTGCCAGCGGATGGACAGTCTTGGGCAATCAGCCCCAGCATTTT. The J gene is TRBJ1-5, the V gene TRBV27, with D possibly TRBD1 on 6 matching bases. This CDR3 is 15 amino acids long. V lost 8 bases, J lost 2 bases, and 16 bases lay in between. Germline CDR1 reads MNHEY; CDR2 reads SMNVEV (reference sequence).

This clone was observed a few times. The rearrangement links TRBV5-1 to TRBJ1-2, with a tentative D call TRBD1 (6 bases). This CDR3 has 17 amino acids. Germline loops: CDR1 SGHRS, CDR2 YFSETQ. Trimming shortened V by 0 bases and J by 1 base, and 16 bases separated the two germline ends. The CDR3 DNA follows: TGCGCCAGCAGCTTGGAATACCGGACAGCTATTAACTATGGCTACACCTTC. It specifies CASSLEYRTAINYGYTF.

The chain employs TRBV19 and TRBJ2-7, with a tentative D call TRBD2 (7 bases). The germline gives CDR1 LNHDA, CDR2 SQIVND (reference sequence). V lost 5 bases to trimming and J lost 5 bases, with 22 bases between them. The CDR3 spans 16 residues. This CDR3 reads CASSPGSGGARDEQYF. DNA for the CDR3: TGTGCCAGTAGTCCAGGGAGTGGGGGGGCGCGGGACGAGCAGTACTTC. Based on the CDR3 plus reference TRBV19 and TRBJ2-7, the full variable domain is DGGITQSPKYLFRKEGQNVTLSCEQNLNHDAMYWYRQDPGQGLRLIYYSQIVNDFQKGDIAEGYSVSREKKESFPLTVTSAQKNPTAFYLCASSPGSGGARDEQYFGPGTRLTVT.

This clone was seen a handful of times. The V call is TRBV7-9, the J call TRBJ2-7; D may be TRBD1 (5 bases). Germline CDR1 reads SEHNR; CDR2 reads FQNEAQ (reference sequence). The CDR3 is 14 amino acids. Trimming removed 4 bases from V and 3 bases from J, with 13 bases in between. The CDR3 spells CASSSRQLIYEQYF. The DNA for the CDR3 is TGTGCCAGCAGCTCTCGACAGCTTATCTACGAGCAGTACTTC.

The CDR3 sequence: CASSDGANYGYTF. Here the CDR3 DNA reads TGTGCCAGCAGCGACGGAGCTAACTATGGCTACACCTTC. This chain links TRBV27 with TRBJ1-2, with D unclear. Germline lookup yields CDR1 MNHEY and CDR2 SMNVEV (reference sequence). Trimming stripped 6 bases from V and 0 bases from J, with 8 bases between. The CDR3 extends over 13 amino acids.

This chain links TRBV5-6 with TRBJ2-7, with 12 bases fitting TRBD2. Per the germline V gene, CDR1 is SGHDT and CDR2 is YYEEEE. This CDR3 comprises 15 residues. V was clipped by 1 base and J by 2 bases; unmatched bases: 1. This chain's CDR3 is CASSLSSGRAYEQYF. For the CDR3, the DNA is TGTGCCAGCAGCTTGTCTAGCGGGAGGGCCTACGAGCAGTACTTC.

The gene calls are TRBV10-3 and TRBJ2-3, with 8 bases matching TRBD2. This CDR3 is built from 13 residues. Germline V gene sequence: CDR1 ENHRY, CDR2 SYGVKD. V gave up 8 bases and J gave up 6 bases; unmatched junction bases: 7. As DNA, the CDR3 is TGTGCCATCCGGCGGGGGGTCGAGGATACGCAGTATTTT. Translated, it gives CAIRRGVEDTQYF.

The V and J genes are TRBV6-1 and TRBJ2-1, with D tentatively TRBD2 (6 bases). Trimming took off 1 base at V and 6 bases at J, with 13 bases between the two ends. Germline V CDR1 and CDR2: MNHNS, SASEGT. The CDR3 has 15 amino acids. CDR3 DNA: TGTGCCAGCAGTGAAGATCCGGGAGAAATCAATGAGCAGTTCTTC. The encoded protein is CASSEDPGEINEQFF.

This sequence joins TRBV2 and TRBJ1-2; 7 bases align to TRBD1. The V and J ends lost 5 bases and 4 bases, in that order; junction bases with no gene match: 7. This CDR3 spans 14 amino acids. CDR1 is SNHLY and CDR2 is FYNNEI in the germline V gene. The CDR3 loop is CASSRTTGRYGYTF. CDR3 in DNA: TGTGCCAGCAGTAGAACGACAGGGCGCTATGGCTACACCTTC. Drawing the rest from reference TRBV2 and TRBJ1-2, the complete variable domain is EPEVTQTPSHQVTQMGQEVILRCVPISNHLYFYWYRQILGQKVEFLVSFYNNEISEKSEIFDDQFSVERPDGSNFTLKIRSTKLEDSAMYFCASSRTTGRYGYTFGSGTRLTVV.

This clone has more than one count but fewer than ten. CDR3 region: CASSSEGNYGYTF. CDR3 DNA sequence: TGCGCCAGCAGCTCAGAGGGTAACTATGGCTACACCTTC. The chain joins TRBV5-1 to TRBJ1-2; D ambiguous. CDR3 length: 13 amino acids. V lost 3 bases and J 1 base, leaving 7 bases between the germline ends. Germline V lookup: CDR1 SGHRS, CDR2 YFSETQ. The full variable domain, its missing parts supplied by reference TRBV5-1 and TRBJ1-2, is KAGVTQTPRYLIKTRGQQVTLSCSPISGHRSVSWYQQTPGQGLQFLFEYFSETQRNKGNFPGRFSGRQFSNSRSEMNVSTLELGDSALYLCASSSEGNYGYTFGSGTRLTVV.

The chain is built from TRBV9 and TRBJ1-2; the match to TRBD1 covers 9 bases. Germline CDR1 and CDR2: SGDLS and YYNGEE. The ends lost 4 bases at V and 4 bases at J; junction bases unmatched: 2. The CDR3 runs 13 residues. This CDR3 is CASSNRGPYGYTF. In nucleotides, the CDR3 is TGTGCCAGCAGCAACAGGGGGCCCTATGGCTACACCTTC.

The chain's CDR3 is CASSSRLEAFF. The CDR3 coding sequence is TGTGCCAGCAGCTCTAGGCTTGAAGCTTTCTTT. V gene TRBV6-1 combines with J gene TRBJ1-1, with D hard to call. V shed 6 bases and J shed 7 bases, with 9 bases lying between them. Germline CDR1 reads MNHNS; CDR2 reads SASEGT. There are 11 residues in the CDR3.

This clone was recorded a few times. The J gene is TRBJ2-3, the V gene TRBV6-1; no reliable D call. The CDR3 contains 16 residues. The germline CDR1 and CDR2 sequences are MNHNS and SASEGT. Between the trimmed V and J ends, which lost 2 bases and 4 bases, there was a span of 16 bases. CDR3 protein: CASSELRGVKADTQYF. In DNA, the CDR3 is TGTGCCAGCAGTGAACTCCGAGGAGTTAAGGCAGATACGCAGTATTTT.

The chain couples TRBV5-1 to TRBJ1-3; TRBD1 might be the D (6 bases). Germline V gene lookup returns CDR1 SGHRS and CDR2 YFSETQ. V was pared by 3 bases and J by 3 bases, with 13 bases between. The CDR3 is 15 residues long. Written as DNA, the CDR3 is TGCGCCAGCAGCTCCTCCGGGACACTTGGAAACACCATATATTTT. Amino acid sequence: CASSSSGTLGNTIYF.

The V gene is TRBV23-1, the J gene TRBJ2-7, with 8 bases aligning to TRBD1. TRBV23-1 is reported as an ORF; its role is uncertain. The CDR3 contains 17 residues. V lost 3 bases and J lost 8; bases outside the gene matches: 18. The CDR3 bases are TGCGCCAGCAGTCACCAGAGCATGACAGGGGACCTTAAGAAGCAGTACTTC. This encodes CASSHQSMTGDLKKQYF.

The chain has TRBV4-1 and TRBJ1-1, with a possible D match to TRBD1 (6 bases). CDR3 size: 15 residues. Germline V gene lookup returns CDR1 MGHRA and CDR2 YSYEKL. Trimming pared 3 bases from V and 2 bases from J, leaving 13 bases between. The CDR3 here is CASSQLQGINTEAFF. CDR3 DNA sequence: TGCGCCAGCAGCCAGCTACAGGGAATCAACACTGAAGCTTTCTTT.

This chain connects TRBV6-5 to TRBJ1-2; maybe TRBD1 (6 bases). The CDR3 is made up of 14 amino acids. Trimming shortened V by 6 bases and J by 8 bases, and 19 bases separated the two germline ends. The germline gives CDR1 MNHEY, CDR2 SVGAGI. Written as DNA, the CDR3 is TGTGCCAGCAGAAGAAGACAGGCCCACAGGGGCTACACCTTC. This gives the protein CASRRRQAHRGYTF.

The gene calls are TRBV10-3 and TRBJ2-7; 15 bases map to TRBD2. Germline V gives CDR1 ENHRY, CDR2 SYGVKD. This CDR3 spans 11 amino acids. The V and J ends lost 10 bases and 13 bases, in that order; junction bases with no gene match: 5. CDR3 nucleotides: TGTGCCACAGGGACTAGCGGGAGGATTTACTTC. Its protein product is CATGTSGRIYF.

The chain has TRBV9 and TRBJ2-5; a possible D gene is TRBD2 (7 bases). The CDR3 is 16 residues long. Per germline, CDR1 SGDLS and CDR2 YYNGEE. The V gene lost 0 bases and the J gene lost 4 bases, with 16 bases spanning the gap. CDR3 amino acids: CASSVAGGGGVETQYF. In DNA form, the CDR3 reads TGTGCCAGCAGCGTAGCGGGGGGCGGCGGGGTAGAGACCCAGTACTTC.

V gene TRBV5-1 combines with J gene TRBJ2-5, with D perhaps TRBD1 (5 bases). This CDR3 region has 15 residues. V lost 0 bases, J lost 5 bases, and 14 bases lay in between. The germline V gene has CDR1 SGHRS and CDR2 YFSETQ. CDR3 residues: CASSLVQGVIETQYF. CDR3 in DNA: TGCGCCAGCAGCTTGGTGCAGGGTGTGATTGAGACCCAGTACTTC.